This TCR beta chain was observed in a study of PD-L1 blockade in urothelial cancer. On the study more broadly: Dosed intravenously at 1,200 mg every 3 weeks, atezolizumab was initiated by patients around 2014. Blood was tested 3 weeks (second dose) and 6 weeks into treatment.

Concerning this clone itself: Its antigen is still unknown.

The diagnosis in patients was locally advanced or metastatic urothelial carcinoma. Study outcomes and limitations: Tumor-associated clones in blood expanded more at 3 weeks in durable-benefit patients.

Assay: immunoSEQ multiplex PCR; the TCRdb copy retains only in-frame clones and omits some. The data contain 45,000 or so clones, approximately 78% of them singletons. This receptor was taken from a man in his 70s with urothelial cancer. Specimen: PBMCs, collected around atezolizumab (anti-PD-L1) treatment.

The CDR3 region is CASSSRQGHDEQFF. DNA for the CDR3: TGTGCCAGCAGCTCACGACAGGGGCACGATGAGCAGTTCTTC. The rearrangement joins TRBV7-2 to TRBJ2-1, with TRBD1 matching over 8 bases. The germline gives CDR1 SGHTA, CDR2 FQGNSA. V lost 4 bases, J lost 8 bases, and 7 bases stayed unmatched. This CDR3 has 14 amino acids.